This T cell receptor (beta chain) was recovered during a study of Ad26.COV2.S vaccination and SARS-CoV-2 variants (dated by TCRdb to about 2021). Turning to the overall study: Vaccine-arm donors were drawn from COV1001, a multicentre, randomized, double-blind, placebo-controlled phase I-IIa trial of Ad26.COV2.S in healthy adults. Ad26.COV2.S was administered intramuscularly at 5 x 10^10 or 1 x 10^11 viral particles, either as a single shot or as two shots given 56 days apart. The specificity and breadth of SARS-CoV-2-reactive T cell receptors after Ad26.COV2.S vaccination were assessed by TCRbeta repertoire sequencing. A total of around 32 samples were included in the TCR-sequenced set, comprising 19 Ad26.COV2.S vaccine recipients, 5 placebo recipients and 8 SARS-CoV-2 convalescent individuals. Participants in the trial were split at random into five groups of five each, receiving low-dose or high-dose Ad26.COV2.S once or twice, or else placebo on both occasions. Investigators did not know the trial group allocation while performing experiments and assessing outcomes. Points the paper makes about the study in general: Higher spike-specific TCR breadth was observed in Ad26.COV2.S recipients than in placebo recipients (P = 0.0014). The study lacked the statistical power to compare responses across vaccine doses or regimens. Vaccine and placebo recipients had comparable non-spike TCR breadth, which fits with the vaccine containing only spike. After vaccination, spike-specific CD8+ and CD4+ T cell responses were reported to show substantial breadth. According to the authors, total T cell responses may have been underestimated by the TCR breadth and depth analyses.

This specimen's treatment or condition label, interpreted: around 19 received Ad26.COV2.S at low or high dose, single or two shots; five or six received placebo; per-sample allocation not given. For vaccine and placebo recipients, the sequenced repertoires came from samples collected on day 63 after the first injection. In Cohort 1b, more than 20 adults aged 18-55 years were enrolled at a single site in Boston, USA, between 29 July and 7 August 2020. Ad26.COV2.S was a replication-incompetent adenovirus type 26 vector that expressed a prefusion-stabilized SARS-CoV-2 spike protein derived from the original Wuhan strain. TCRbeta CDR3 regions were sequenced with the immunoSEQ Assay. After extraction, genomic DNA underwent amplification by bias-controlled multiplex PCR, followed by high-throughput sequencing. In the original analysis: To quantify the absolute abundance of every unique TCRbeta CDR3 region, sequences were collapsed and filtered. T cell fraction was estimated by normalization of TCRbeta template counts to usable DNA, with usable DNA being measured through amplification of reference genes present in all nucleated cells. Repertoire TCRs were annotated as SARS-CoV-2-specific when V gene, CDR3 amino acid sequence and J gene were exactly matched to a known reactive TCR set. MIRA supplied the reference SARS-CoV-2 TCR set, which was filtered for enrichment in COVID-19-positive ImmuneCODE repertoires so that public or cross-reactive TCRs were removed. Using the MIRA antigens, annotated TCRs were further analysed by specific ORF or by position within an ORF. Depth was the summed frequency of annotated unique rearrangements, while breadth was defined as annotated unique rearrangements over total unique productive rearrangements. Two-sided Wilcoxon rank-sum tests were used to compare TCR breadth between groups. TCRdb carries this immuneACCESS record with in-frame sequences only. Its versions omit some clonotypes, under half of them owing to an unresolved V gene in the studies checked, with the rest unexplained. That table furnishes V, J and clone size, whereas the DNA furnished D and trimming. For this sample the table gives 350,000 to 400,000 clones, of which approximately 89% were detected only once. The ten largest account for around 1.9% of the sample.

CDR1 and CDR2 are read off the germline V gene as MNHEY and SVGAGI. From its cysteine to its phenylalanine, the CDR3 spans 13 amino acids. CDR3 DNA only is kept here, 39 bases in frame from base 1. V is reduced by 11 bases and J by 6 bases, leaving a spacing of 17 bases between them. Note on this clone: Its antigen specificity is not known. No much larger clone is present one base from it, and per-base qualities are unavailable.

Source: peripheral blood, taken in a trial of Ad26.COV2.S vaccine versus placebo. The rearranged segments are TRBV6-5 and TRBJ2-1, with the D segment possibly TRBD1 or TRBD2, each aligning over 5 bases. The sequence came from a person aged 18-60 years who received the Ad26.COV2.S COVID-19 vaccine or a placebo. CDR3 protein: CAALRGRGNEQFF. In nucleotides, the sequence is TGTGCCGCCTTGAGGGGTAGAGGCAATGAGCAGTTCTTC.